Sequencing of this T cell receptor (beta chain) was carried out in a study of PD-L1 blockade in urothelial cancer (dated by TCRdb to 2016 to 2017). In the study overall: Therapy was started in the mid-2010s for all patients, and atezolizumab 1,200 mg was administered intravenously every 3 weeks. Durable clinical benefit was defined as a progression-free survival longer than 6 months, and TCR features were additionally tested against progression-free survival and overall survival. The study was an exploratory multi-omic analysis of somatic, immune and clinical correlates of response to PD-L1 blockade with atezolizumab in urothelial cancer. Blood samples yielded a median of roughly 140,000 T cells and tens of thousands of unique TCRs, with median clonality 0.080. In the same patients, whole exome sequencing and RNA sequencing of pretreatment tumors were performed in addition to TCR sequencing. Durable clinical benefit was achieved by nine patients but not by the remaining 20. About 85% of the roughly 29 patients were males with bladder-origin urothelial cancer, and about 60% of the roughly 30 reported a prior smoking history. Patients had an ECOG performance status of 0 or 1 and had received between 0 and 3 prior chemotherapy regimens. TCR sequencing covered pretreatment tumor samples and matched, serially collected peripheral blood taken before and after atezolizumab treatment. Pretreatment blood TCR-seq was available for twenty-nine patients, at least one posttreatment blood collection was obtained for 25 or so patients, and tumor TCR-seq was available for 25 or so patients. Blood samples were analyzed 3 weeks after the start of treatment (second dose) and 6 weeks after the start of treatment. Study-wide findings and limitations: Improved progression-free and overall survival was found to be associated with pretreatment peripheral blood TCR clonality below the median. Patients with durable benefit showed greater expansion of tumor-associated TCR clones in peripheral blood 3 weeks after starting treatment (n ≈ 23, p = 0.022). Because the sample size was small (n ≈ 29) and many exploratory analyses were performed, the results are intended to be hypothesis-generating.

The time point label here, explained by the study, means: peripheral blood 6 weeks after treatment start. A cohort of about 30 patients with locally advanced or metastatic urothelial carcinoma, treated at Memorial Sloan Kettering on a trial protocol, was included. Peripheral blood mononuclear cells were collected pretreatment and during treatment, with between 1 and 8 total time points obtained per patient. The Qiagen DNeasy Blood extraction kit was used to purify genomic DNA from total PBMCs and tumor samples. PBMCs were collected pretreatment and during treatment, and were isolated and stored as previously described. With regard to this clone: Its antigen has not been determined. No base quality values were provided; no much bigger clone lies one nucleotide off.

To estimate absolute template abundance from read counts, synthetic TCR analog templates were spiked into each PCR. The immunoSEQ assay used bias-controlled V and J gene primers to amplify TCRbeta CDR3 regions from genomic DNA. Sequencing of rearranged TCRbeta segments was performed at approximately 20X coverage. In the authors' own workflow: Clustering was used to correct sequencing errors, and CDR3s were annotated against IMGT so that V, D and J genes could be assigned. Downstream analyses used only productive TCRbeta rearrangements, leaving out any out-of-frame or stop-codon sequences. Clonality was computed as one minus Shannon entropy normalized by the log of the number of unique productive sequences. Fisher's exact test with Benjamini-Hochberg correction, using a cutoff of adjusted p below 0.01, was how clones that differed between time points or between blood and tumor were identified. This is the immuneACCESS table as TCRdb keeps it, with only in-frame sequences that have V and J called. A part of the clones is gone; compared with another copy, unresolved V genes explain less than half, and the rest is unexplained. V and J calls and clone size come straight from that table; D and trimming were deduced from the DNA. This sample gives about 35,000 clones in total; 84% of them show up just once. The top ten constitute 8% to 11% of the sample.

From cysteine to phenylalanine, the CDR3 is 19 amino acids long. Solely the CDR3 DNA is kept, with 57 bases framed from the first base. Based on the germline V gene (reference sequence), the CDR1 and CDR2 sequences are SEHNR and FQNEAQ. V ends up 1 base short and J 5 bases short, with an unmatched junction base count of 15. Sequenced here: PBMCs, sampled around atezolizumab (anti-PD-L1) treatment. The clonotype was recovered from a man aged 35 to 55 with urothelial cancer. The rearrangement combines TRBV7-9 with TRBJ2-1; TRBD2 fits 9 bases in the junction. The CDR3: CASSLVQFDAGGLNNEQFF. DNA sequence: TGTGCCAGCAGCTTAGTCCAGTTCGACGCGGGAGGGTTAAACAATGAGCAGTTCTTC. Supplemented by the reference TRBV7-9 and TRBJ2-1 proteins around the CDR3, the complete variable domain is DTGVSQNPRHKITKRGQNVTFRCDPISEHNRLYWYRQTLGQGPEFLTYFQNEAQLEKSRLLSDRFSAERPKGSFSTLEIQRTEQGDSAMYLCASSLVQFDAGGLNNEQFFGPGTRLTVL.